This T cell receptor (beta chain) was sequenced in a study of regulatory T cells in long-lasting Graves disease. Study background: Antithyroid drugs had been given to newly diagnosed Graves' patients for under 3 months.

Construction of TCR beta libraries relied on iRepertoire HTBI primers and on Arm-PCR targeting CDR3 regions. Authors' data handling: Throughout the samples, researchers identified fewer than 80 TRBV and 13 to 15 TRBJ segments. Using its own MiXCR run on the multiplex PCR reads, TCRdb lists one record per CDR3 protein. It is TCRdb's table, rather than the study itself, that gives the V and J calls and clone size. The table has approximately 400,000 distinct CDR3 sequences, about 16% seen once. This clonotype was detected a few times. The germline gives CDR1 SGHRS, CDR2 YFSETQ. Trimming stripped 0 bases from V and 2 bases from J, with 14 bases between. The CDR3 consists of 16 residues. Documented time point: newly diagnosed GD, antithyroid drugs for less than 3 months. From PBMCs, RNA was extracted and then used to make the TCR library. Diagnosis followed American Thyroid Association guidelines for Graves' disease.

In addition, the sample was reused for a study of T cells in Graves' hyperthyroidism and ophthalmopathy.

The sample in question was peripheral blood mononuclear cells (PBMCs), obtained at new diagnosis, from a patient treated with antithyroid drugs. The clonotype was recovered from a young woman with Graves disease. This rearrangement joins TRBV5-1 to TRBJ2-5; D is uncertain. CDR3: CASSLVGSAGQETQYF. The CDR3 DNA reads as TGCGCCAGCAGCTTGGTAGGGTCGGCCGGTCAAGAGACCCAGTACTTC.